The clone carrying this T cell receptor (beta chain) appeared a few times. TCRdb keeps only in-frame clones here, not all; method: immunoSEQ multiplex PCR. The top ten hold less than 2% of the sample, which has 55,000 to 65,000 clones, just over 90% seen once. The data originate from a study of T cell changes during pregnancy in multiple sclerosis. The germline V and J ends were trimmed by 6 bases and 11 bases, with 16 bases remaining between them. The CDR3 is made up of 12 amino acids. The germline V gene has CDR1 SEHNR and CDR2 FQNEAQ (reference sequence). The chain recombines TRBV7-9 with TRBJ1-1; D gene uncertain. The source of this sequence is a female donor with multiple sclerosis, enrolled in a pregnancy study. Source: peripheral blood, taken after pregnancy. The DNA of the CDR3 is TGTGCCAGCAGAAGTGAAGGCCGGGAGGCTTTCTTT. It is translated as CASRSEGREAFF.